This is a list of T cell receptor beta chains from one sample in a study of cytomegalovirus exposure and HLA in healthy donors. This table comes from immunoSEQ multiplex PCR, and its TCRdb copy is limited to in-frame clones, with some not included. This table holds 260,000 or so clones, less than 95% found once. The sequenced material came from PBMCs. The receptors were sampled from a woman aged 25 to 39 in good health and CMV-seronegative. The CDR3 runs from the conserved cysteine through the conserved F or W. A D gene is named only where the DNA matches it firmly. Clone size, where shown, is once, few, many, or a class for clones that have expanded.

V,D,size,J,CDR3,DNA
TRBV7-6,TRBD2,NA,TRBJ2-3,CASSLAVRGAADTQYF,TGTGCCAGCAGCTTAGCGGTGCGGGGGGCCGCAGATACGCAGTATTTT
TRBV15,NA,few,TRBJ2-5,CATSSPTKVAGQETQYF,TGTGCCACCAGCAGCCCTACCAAGGTGGCGGGGCAAGAGACCCAGTACTTC
TRBV27,TRBD2,NA,TRBJ2-7,CASSPLAGVTYEQYF,TGTGCCAGCAGTCCACTAGCGGGAGTAACTTACGAGCAGTACTTC
TRBV27,NA,NA,TRBJ2-7,CASSSIAESIYEQYF,TGTGCCAGCAGTTCTATAGCGGAGAGTATCTACGAGCAGTACTTC
TRBV5-1,NA,NA,TRBJ2-7,CASSFGLAGSYEQYF,TGCGCCAGCAGCTTTGGGCTCGCAGGAAGCTACGAGCAGTACTTC
TRBV29-1,NA,few,TRBJ2-7,CSVDVGAEQYF,TGCAGCGTTGATGTTGGGGCCGAGCAGTACTTC
TRBV27,TRBD1,few,TRBJ1-2,CASSFRTGRGYTF,TGTGCCAGCAGTTTCAGGACAGGGAGGGGCTACACCTTC
TRBV27,NA,NA,TRBJ2-3,CASSLGWSSTDTQYF,TGTGCCAGCAGTTTAGGGTGGAGTAGCACAGATACGCAGTATTTT
TRBV5-6,NA,NA,TRBJ2-7,CASSLTGMAYEQYF,TGTGCCAGCAGCTTGACAGGGATGGCATACGAGCAGTACTTC
TRBV6-1,TRBD2,NA,TRBJ2-1,CASSEGLAGEYEQFF,TGTGCCAGCAGTGAGGGGTTAGCGGGAGAATATGAGCAGTTCTTC
TRBV28,TRBD1,NA,TRBJ2-7,CASSLSGTGSSYEQYF,TGTGCCAGCAGTTTAAGTGGGACAGGAAGCTCCTACGAGCAGTACTTC
TRBV27,TRBD2,NA,TRBJ2-3,CASSPFGLAGTDTQYF,TGTGCCAGCAGTCCTTTCGGGCTAGCGGGGACAGATACGCAGTATTTT
TRBV4-1,NA,NA,TRBJ2-1,CASSQGRENEQFF,TGCGCCAGCAGCCAGGGCAGGGAGAATGAGCAGTTCTTC
TRBV19,NA,NA,TRBJ1-4,CASSIPDSVNEKLFF,TGTGCCAGTAGCATCCCGGACAGTGTTAATGAAAAACTGTTTTTT
TRBV7-5,NA,few,TRBJ2-7,CVRSLEGGGRHEQYF,TGTGTCAGAAGCCTAGAGGGGGGAGGGCGCCACGAGCAGTACTTC
TRBV4-3,NA,NA,TRBJ2-3,CASSQAGWAATDTQYF,TGCGCCAGCAGCCAAGCCGGTTGGGCGGCTACAGATACGCAGTATTTT
TRBV6-1,TRBD1,NA,TRBJ2-7,CASSRQGSEQYF,TGTGCCAGCAGTCGACAGGGATCCGAGCAGTACTTC
TRBV6-1,NA,once,TRBJ2-7,CASSESYEQYF,TGTGCCAGCAGTGAAAGCTACGAGCAGTACTTC
TRBV4-3,TRBD2,NA,TRBJ2-2,CASSQDMASGRAGELFF,TGCGCCAGCAGCCAAGATATGGCTAGCGGGAGGGCCGGGGAGCTGTTTTTT
TRBV27,NA,NA,TRBJ2-7,CASSLSRGEQYF,TGTGCCAGCAGTTTATCCAGGGGCGAGCAGTACTTC
TRBV28,TRBD1,NA,TRBJ1-2,CASSPPASGQFYGYTF,TGTGCCAGCAGCCCACCCGCCTCGGGACAGTTCTATGGCTACACCTTC
TRBV20-1,NA,NA,TRBJ2-2,CSASPTGELFF,TGCAGTGCTAGTCCCACCGGGGAGCTGTTTTTT
TRBV9,NA,NA,TRBJ2-3,CASNRDTGTDTQYF,TGTGCCAGCAACCGGGATACCGGCACAGATACGCAGTATTTT
TRBV7-9,NA,NA,TRBJ2-2,CASSLDYAGELFF,TGTGCCAGCAGCTTAGATTACGCCGGGGAGCTGTTTTTT
TRBV30,TRBD1,NA,TRBJ2-4,CAWSRGQGPDIQYF,TGTGCCTGGTCCAGGGGACAGGGGCCCGACATTCAGTACTTC
TRBV5-1,TRBD2,NA,TRBJ2-2,CASSWGLASGELFF,TGCGCCAGCAGCTGGGGACTAGCGTCCGGGGAGCTGTTTTTT
TRBV9,NA,once,TRBJ1-2,CASSAAGADYGYTF,TGTGCCAGCAGCGCCGCCGGGGCGGACTATGGCTACACCTTC
TRBV5-6,NA,NA,TRBJ2-7,CASSPTVSYEQYF,TGTGCCAGCAGCCCGACCGTCTCCTACGAGCAGTACTTC
TRBV6-5,NA,NA,TRBJ2-3,CASSFGNPSSTDTQYF,TGTGCCAGCAGTTTCGGCAACCCCTCGAGCACAGATACGCAGTATTTT
TRBV18,NA,NA,TRBJ1-5,CASSPGGGAQPQHF,TGTGCCAGCTCACCGGGAGGAGGTGCCCAGCCCCAGCATTTT
TRBV28,NA,NA,TRBJ2-7,CASSLPIPTAYEQYF,TGTGCCAGCAGTTTGCCAATCCCGACTGCTTACGAGCAGTACTTC
TRBV7-6,NA,once,TRBJ1-1,CASSLSASTEAFF,TGTGCCAGCAGCTTATCTGCGAGCACTGAAGCTTTCTTT
TRBV6-5,TRBD2,NA,TRBJ2-3,CASSYSGLPTDTQYF,TGTGCCAGCAGTTACTCGGGACTACCGACCGATACGCAGTATTTT
TRBV7-2,NA,once,TRBJ2-7,CASSLAGPTYEQYF,TGTGCCAGCAGCTTGGCAGGGCCCACCTACGAGCAGTACTTC
TRBV18,NA,NA,TRBJ2-4,CASSGQGSSIQYF,TGTGCCAGCTCAGGGCAGGGGAGTAGCATTCAGTACTTC
TRBV18,NA,NA,TRBJ2-2,CASSPLVTGELFF,TGTGCCAGCTCCCCTCTAGTCACCGGGGAGCTGTTTTTT
TRBV7-9,NA,NA,TRBJ2-7,CASSFTGSYEQYF,TGTGCCAGCAGCTTCACAGGGTCCTACGAGCAGTACTTC
TRBV7-3,NA,NA,TRBJ2-2,CASSPIQTGELFF,TGTGCCAGCAGCCCAATCCAAACCGGGGAGCTGTTTTTT
TRBV21-1,NA,NA,TRBJ2-7,CASSYSREQYF,TGTGCCAGCAGCTACTCTAGGGAGCAGTACTTC
TRBV7-9,NA,NA,TRBJ2-3,CASSPGRTDTQYF,TGTGCCAGCAGCCCGGGACGCACAGATACGCAGTATTTT
TRBV9,NA,NA,TRBJ2-3,CASSSRTSDTQYF,TGTGCCAGCAGCTCCCGGACCTCAGATACGCAGTATTTT
TRBV6-5,TRBD1,NA,TRBJ2-6,CASYQGAGGANVLTF,TGTGCCAGCTACCAGGGGGCCGGAGGGGCCAACGTCCTGACTTTC
TRBV2,TRBD1,once,TRBJ2-1,CASSETGFLATNNEQFF,TGTGCCAGCAGCGAGACAGGGTTTTTAGCGACTAACAATGAGCAGTTCTTC
TRBV5-6,NA,NA,TRBJ2-3,CASSFPEGDTQYF,TGTGCCAGCAGCTTCCCGGAGGGAGATACGCAGTATTTT
TRBV29-1,NA,once,TRBJ2-7,CSAEGMTDYEQYF,TGCAGCGCCGAGGGGATGACAGATTACGAGCAGTACTTC
TRBV5-4,NA,NA,TRBJ2-3,CASSPSRTPLGTDTQYF,TGTGCCAGCAGCCCCTCCCGGACGCCTCTGGGCACAGATACGCAGTATTTT
TRBV19,NA,once,TRBJ2-5,CASSIRDSETQYF,TGTGCCAGTAGTATCCGGGACTCAGAGACCCAGTACTTC
TRBV7-2,TRBD1,NA,TRBJ1-1,CASSFRGSAYTEAFF,TGTGCCAGCAGCTTCAGGGGGAGTGCGTACACTGAAGCTTTCTTT
TRBV5-4,NA,NA,TRBJ2-2,CASSSVDNGELFF,TGTGCCAGCAGCTCGGTAGACAACGGGGAGCTGTTTTTT
TRBV9,TRBD1,NA,TRBJ2-5,CASSPRDREQETQYF,TGTGCCAGCAGCCCCCGGGACAGGGAACAAGAGACCCAGTACTTC
TRBV6-5,NA,NA,TRBJ2-7,CASSYGEPNGLYEQYF,TGTGCCAGCAGTTACGGAGAACCTAACGGGCTCTACGAGCAGTACTTC
TRBV29-1,TRBD1,NA,TRBJ2-5,CSVTWTGAGETQYF,TGCAGCGTTACCTGGACAGGGGCAGGAGAGACCCAGTACTTC
TRBV5-1,NA,NA,TRBJ2-2,CASSLERTANTGELFF,TGCGCCAGCAGCTTGGAGCGGACCGCGAACACCGGGGAGCTGTTTTTT
TRBV7-9,NA,NA,TRBJ1-2,CASRGNGGTLGYTF,TGTGCCAGCAGGGGTAACGGGGGCACGTTAGGCTACACCTTC
TRBV5-1,NA,NA,TRBJ1-2,CASSLAPSLVGGYGYTF,TGCGCCAGCAGCTTGGCCCCGTCCTTGGTCGGGGGCTATGGCTACACCTTC